What follows describes a single T cell receptor (beta chain). The antigen remains undetermined. The entry originates in a study of Ad26.COV2.S vaccination and SARS-CoV-2 variants. Findings and caveats of the study: Breadth measured for non-spike TCRs was similar across vaccine and placebo recipients.

Stated treatment: some 20 received Ad26.COV2.S at low or high dose, single or two shots; 5 received placebo; per-sample allocation not given. Sampling took place 63 days after the first vaccine or placebo injection. As its vector, the vaccine had Ad26, which expressed Wuhan-strain SARS-CoV-2 spike. Trimming cost V 3 bases and J 2 bases, with 9 bases left between them. Germline V gene lookup returns CDR1 DFQATT and CDR2 SNEGSKA (reference sequence). CDR3 size: 13 residues. Assay used: immunoSEQ multiplex PCR; TCRdb lists only in-frame clones, some missing. The data hold hundreds of thousands of clones, with around 90% observed a single time.

This specimen was peripheral blood, taken in a trial of Ad26.COV2.S vaccine versus placebo. The receptor comes from a person aged 18-60 years who received the Ad26.COV2.S COVID-19 vaccine or a placebo. The chain recombines TRBV20-1 with TRBJ2-3; D assignment may be TRBD1 or TRBD2 (5 bases each). The CDR3 coding sequence is TGCAGTGCTAGTTGGGACCTCACAGATACGCAGTATTTT. As protein: CSASWDLTDTQYF.